The sequence of this TCR beta chain was determined in a study of CD4 T cells in relation to SARS-CoV-2 and coronaviruses. Overall study: Shared crossreactive spike epitopes were mapped to their HLA restriction.

Unexposed donor CD4+ T cells date from about 2011-2018, before the COVID-19 pandemic. Findings and limits, study-wide: Each donor contributed either pre-pandemic or post-infection samples, not both.

With V trimmed by 1 base and J by 0 bases, 0 bases remained unmatched. The CDR3 loop spans 15 amino acids. Germline V gene sequence: CDR1 LGHNA, CDR2 YNFKEQ. Profiling relied on immunoSEQ multiplex PCR, and the TCRdb table lists in-frame clones only, not all of them. The sample lists about 55,000 clones, 70% to 90% occurring once. As concerns this clone: Its target is not known.

Sequenced: memory CD4+ T cells from PBMCs. The chain joins TRBV4-2 to TRBJ2-3, with 8 bases lining up with TRBD1. This sequence was found in a human donor in good health. The CDR3 DNA is TGTGCCAGCAGCCAAGGACAGGGGAGCACAGATACGCAGTATTTT. It encodes CASSQGQGSTDTQYF.